Given below is one TCR beta chain in context. The length of the CDR3 is 16 residues. V shed 5 bases and J 2 bases; nucleotides not matched to a gene: 5. Germline CDR1 MGHRA, CDR2 YSYEKL. Assay: immunoSEQ multiplex PCR; the TCRdb copy retains only in-frame clones and omits some. The sample includes about 70,000 clones, under 95% of them seen just once. The data stem from a study of T cell changes during pregnancy in multiple sclerosis. The J gene is TRBJ2-3, the V gene TRBV4-1; 12 bases fit TRBD2. The sequence was collected from a female donor in good health, enrolled as a control in a pregnancy study. Sequences were derived from peripheral blood, sampled in the third trimester of pregnancy. The chain's CDR3 is CASSGRTSGDTDTQYF. CDR3 DNA sequence: TGCGCCAGCAGCGGACGGACTAGCGGGGACACAGATACGCAGTATTTT.